What follows are 22 T cell receptor beta chains derived from one specimen sequenced in a study of shared clonotypes between healthy human individuals. Sequencing was performed with immunoSEQ multiplex PCR; in TCRdb, only in-frame clones are kept and a portion is missing. The sample gives about 690,000 clones, less than 95% of which show up once; about 34% is in the top ten. What was sequenced was memory CD8+ T cells from PBMCs. The sample's subset: CD45RO+ cells pooled with CCR7-negative TemRA cells. These receptors were taken from a man aged 18 to 30 in good health. Some clones in this sample may be carry-over from other donors' samples.

This chain uses TRBV12-2 with TRBJ2-1; the table's D call, TRBD1, was not checked against the DNA. TRBV12-2 is assigned pseudogene status. The CDR3 is 16 residues long. This CDR3 reads CASRLAPRGPYNEQFF. In nucleotides, the CDR3 is TGTGCAAGTCGCTTAGCGCCCAGGGGGCCCTACAATGAGCAGTTCTTC.

The chain employs TRBV5-1 and TRBJ2-7, with unresolved D. Trimming took 5 bases from V and 0 from J, leaving 9 bases between them. CDR1 is SGHRS and CDR2 is YFSETQ in the germline V gene. The CDR3 covers 13 residues. The CDR3 sequence: CASRTTSSYEQYF. DNA for the CDR3: TGCGCCAGCAGGACGACGAGCTCCTACGAGCAGTACTTC. Full variable domain (outside the CDR3, taken from reference TRBV5-1 and TRBJ2-7): KAGVTQTPRYLIKTRGQQVTLSCSPISGHRSVSWYQQTPGQGLQFLFEYFSETQRNKGNFPGRFSGRQFSNSRSEMNVSTLELGDSALYLCASRTTSSYEQYFGPGTRLTVT.

This chain connects TRBV30 to TRBJ2-1; no clear D. Germline assignment: CDR1 GTSNPN and CDR2 SVGIG (reference sequence). Deletions cut 7 bases from V and 9 bases from J, with 10 bases between. The CDR3 sequence is 10 residues long. The CDR3 nucleotides read TGTGCCTCGACCTGGGGTGAGCAGTTCTTC. It translates to CASTWGEQFF.

The genes are TRBV5-4 and TRBJ2-7; TRBD1 or TRBD2 may be the D gene (5 bases each). The CDR3 runs to 16 residues. Trimming took off 0 bases at V and 0 bases at J, with 13 bases between the two ends. Germline CDR1 SGHNT, CDR2 YYREEE (reference sequence). The CDR3 loop reads CASSLAAWGSSYEQYF. DNA of the CDR3: TGTGCCAGCAGCTTGGCGGCTTGGGGGAGCTCCTACGAGCAGTACTTC. Filled out from reference TRBV5-4 and TRBJ2-7, the complete variable domain reads ETGVTQSPTHLIKTRGQQVTLRCSSQSGHNTVSWYQQALGQGPQFIFQYYREEENGRGNFPPRFSGLQFPNYSSELNVNALELDDSALYLCASSLAAWGSSYEQYFGPGTRLTVT.

As regards this clone: The same CDR3 also results from other DNA sequences found in this sample. This sequence joins TRBV28 and TRBJ1-2; D uncertain. The germline V and J ends were trimmed by 1 base and 0 bases, with 3 bases remaining between them. Germline loops: CDR1 MDHEN, CDR2 SYDVKM. The CDR3 spans 13 residues. For the CDR3, the DNA is TGTGCCAGCAGTTTATCCGCTAACTATGGCTACACCTTC. Translating gives CASSLSANYGYTF.

Comment on this clone: The same CDR3 arises from other DNA sequences in this sample as well. The rearrangement links TRBV27 to TRBJ2-7; D possibly corresponds to TRBD2 (5 bases). The CDR3 length is 13 residues. Trimming took 5 bases from V and 7 from J, leaving 15 bases between them. Per the germline V gene, CDR1 is MNHEY and CDR2 is SMNVEV (reference sequence). CDR3 sequence (DNA): TGTGCCAGCAGTCCTGGACTTGCCGGGGAGCAGTACTTC. Amino acids: CASSPGLAGEQYF.

V gene TRBV27 combines with J gene TRBJ2-7; TRBD2 aligns across 9 bases. This CDR3 has 16 amino acids. J lost 4 bases, V lost 3 bases, and 10 bases had no gene match. Germline-derived CDR1 and CDR2 are MNHEY and SMNVEV (reference sequence). CDR3 amino acids: CASSFISAGGSYEQYF. The DNA for the CDR3 is TGTGCCAGCAGTTTCATATCGGCGGGAGGGTCATACGAGCAGTACTTC.

V gene TRBV9 combines with J gene TRBJ2-7; 9 bases agree with TRBD2. The CDR3 sequence is 14 residues long. The J segment lost 6 bases and the V segment lost 0 bases, leaving 4 bases of the junction unmatched. Germline V CDR1 and CDR2: SGDLS, YYNGEE. CDR3 region: CASSVGAGGLEQYF. In DNA form, the CDR3 reads TGTGCCAGCAGCGTAGGAGCGGGAGGCCTCGAGCAGTACTTC. Full variable domain (rest looked up from reference TRBV9 and TRBJ2-7): DSGVTQTPKHLITATGQRVTLRCSPRSGDLSVYWYQQSLDQGLQFLIQYYNGEERAKGNILERFSAQQFPDLHSELNLSSLELGDSALYFCASSVGAGGLEQYFGPGTRLTVT.

The V gene is TRBV7-9, the J gene TRBJ2-2, with D hard to call. The CDR3 consists of 14 residues. Germline CDR1 SEHNR, CDR2 FQNEAQ (reference sequence). V lost 4 bases and J 5 bases, leaving 11 bases between the germline ends. The CDR3 region is CASSSHSLTGELFF. CDR3 sequence (DNA): TGTGCCAGCAGCTCGCATAGCCTGACCGGGGAGCTGTTTTTT.

The chain recombines TRBV7-9 with TRBJ1-2; TRBD1 is a possible D gene (6 bases). The V gene lost 5 bases and the J gene lost 4 bases, with 14 bases spanning the gap. CDR3 length: 14 residues. In germline, CDR1 is SEHNR, CDR2 FQNEAQ (reference sequence). CDR3 nucleotide sequence: TGTGCCAGCAGCGACAACAGGGCCTTCTATGGCTACACCTTC. Amino acid sequence: CASSDNRAFYGYTF.

This CDR3 reads CASSPQEPVNEQFF. CDR3 bases: TGTGCCAGCAGCCCTCAGGAACCAGTCAATGAGCAGTTCTTC. The chain links TRBV9 to TRBJ2-1; D ambiguous. Per germline, CDR1 SGDLS and CDR2 YYNGEE. The CDR3 runs to 14 residues. Trimming stripped 4 bases from V and 6 bases from J, with 14 bases between.

The rearrangement joins TRBV27 to TRBJ2-7; weak D call: TRBD2 (6 bases). Per germline, CDR1 MNHEY and CDR2 SMNVEV (reference sequence). Trimming removed 7 bases at V and 2 bases at J, with 15 bases between. The CDR3 has 14 amino acids. CDR3: CASTDFGGAYEQYF. CDR3 in DNA: TGTGCCAGCACCGACTTCGGAGGGGCCTACGAGCAGTACTTC.

The J gene is TRBJ2-3, the V gene TRBV19; 12 bases agree with TRBD1. V lost 3 bases to trimming and J lost 6 bases; unmatched junction nucleotides: 4. CDR1 and CDR2 from the germline V gene are LNHDA and SQIVND (reference sequence). The CDR3 is 15 residues long. The CDR3 nucleotides are TGTGCCAGTAGTATTAGGGACAGGGGGCTGGATACGCAGTATTTT. It is translated as CASSIRDRGLDTQYF.

The chain is built from TRBV9 and TRBJ2-1; either TRBD1 or TRBD2 may fit D (5 bases each). Germline assignment: CDR1 SGDLS and CDR2 YYNGEE. The CDR3 is 19 amino acids. V shed 3 bases and J shed 7 bases, with 29 bases lying between them. CDR3 in amino acids: CASSASTTGRDRLGNEQFF. The CDR3 DNA sequence: TGTGCCAGCAGCGCGAGTACGACCGGCCGGGACCGCCTTGGGAATGAGCAGTTCTTC.

In its sample, this clone was seen a few times. The CDR3 DNA sequence: TGTGCCAGCAGCCGGACAGGTTTCGATCGGCCCCAGCATTTT. Amino acids: CASSRTGFDRPQHF. The chain carries TRBV7-3 and TRBJ1-5, with 7 bases aligning to TRBD1. V lost 5 bases and J lost 9; bases outside the gene matches: 10. Germline CDR1 is SGHTA and CDR2 is FQGTGA. The CDR3 contains 14 residues.

The chain recombines TRBV28 with TRBJ2-5; D is undetermined. Looked up from germline, CDR1 is MDHEN and CDR2 is SYDVKM. The CDR3 totals 13 residues. V shed 5 bases and J shed 5 bases, with 12 bases lying between them. The CDR3 DNA follows: TGTGCCAGCAGTAAAGGGTTGCGGGAGACCCAGTACTTC. It yields the protein CASSKGLRETQYF.

The chain recombines TRBV29-1 with TRBJ2-3, with D perhaps TRBD1 (6 bases). CDR1 SQVTM and CDR2 ANQGSEA come from the germline V gene. The CDR3 consists of 12 residues. The V and J ends lost 7 bases and 4 bases respectively, with 12 bases between them. The DNA for the CDR3 is TGCAGCGCCCGGGACACCTCAGATACGCAGTATTTT. It translates to CSARDTSDTQYF.

The genes are TRBV14 and TRBJ2-7; 8 nucleotides agree with TRBD1. J was trimmed by 2 bases and V by 5 bases; bases with no gene match: 8. The CDR3 is 15 residues long. Per germline, CDR1 SGHDN and CDR2 FVKESK. The CDR3 reads CASSKHRGTAYEQYF. Here the CDR3 DNA reads TGTGCCAGCAGCAAACACAGGGGGACAGCCTACGAGCAGTACTTC.

The gene calls are TRBV19 and TRBJ2-5; 8 bases are a match to TRBD1. This CDR3 is 14 amino acids long. J lost 5 bases, V lost 7 bases, and 9 bases had no gene match. CDR1 and CDR2 from the germline V gene are LNHDA and SQIVND (reference sequence). CDR3 nucleotide sequence: TGTGCCAGTACTCCGACAGGGGCCAGGGAGACCCAGTACTTC. Translated: CASTPTGARETQYF.

This chain links TRBV11-2 with TRBJ2-2, with 7 nucleotides matching TRBD1. V shed 2 bases, J shed 3 bases, and the junction held 6 bases outside the gene matches. Looked up from germline, CDR1 is SGHAT and CDR2 is FQNNGV. The CDR3 consists of 16 residues. CDR3 amino acids: CASSLRQGWDTGELFF. The CDR3 DNA follows: TGTGCCAGCAGCTTACGACAGGGTTGGGACACCGGGGAGCTGTTTTTT.

V and J are TRBV2 and TRBJ2-5, with TRBD1 matching 11 bases. After removal of 6 bases from V and 1 base from J, the junction contained 16 bases not matched to a gene. The CDR3 has 19 amino acids. Germline CDR1 SNHLY, CDR2 FYNNEI. The CDR3 region has the DNA TGTGCCAGCAGCACCTCAGGGACAGGGGGGCGTTGGTTCCAAGAGACCCAGTACTTC. It yields the protein CASSTSGTGGRWFQETQYF. Based on the CDR3 plus reference TRBV2 and TRBJ2-5, the full variable domain is EPEVTQTPSHQVTQMGQEVILRCVPISNHLYFYWYRQILGQKVEFLVSFYNNEISEKSEIFDDQFSVERPDGSNFTLKIRSTKLEDSAMYFCASSTSGTGGRWFQETQYFGPGTRLLVL.

This chain links TRBV2 with TRBJ2-5, with 7 bases that match TRBD2. The germline V gene encodes CDR1 SNHLY and CDR2 FYNNEI. The length of the CDR3 is 14 residues. With 4 bases clipped from V and 3 bases from J, the junction kept 5 bases outside the gene matches. Written as DNA, the CDR3 is TGTGCCAGCAGTGCGGAGCGGGGAAAAGAGACCCAGTACTTC. This sequence encodes CASSAERGKETQYF.